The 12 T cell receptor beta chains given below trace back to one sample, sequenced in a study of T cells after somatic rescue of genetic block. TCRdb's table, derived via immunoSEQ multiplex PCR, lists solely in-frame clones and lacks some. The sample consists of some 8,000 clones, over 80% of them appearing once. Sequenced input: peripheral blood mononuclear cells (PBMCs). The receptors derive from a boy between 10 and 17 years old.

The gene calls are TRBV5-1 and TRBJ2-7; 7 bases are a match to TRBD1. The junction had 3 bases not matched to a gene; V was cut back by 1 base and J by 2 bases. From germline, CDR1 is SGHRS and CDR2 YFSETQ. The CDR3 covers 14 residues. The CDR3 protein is CASSLTGAPYEQYF. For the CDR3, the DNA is TGCGCCAGCAGCTTGACAGGGGCCCCCTACGAGCAGTACTTC.

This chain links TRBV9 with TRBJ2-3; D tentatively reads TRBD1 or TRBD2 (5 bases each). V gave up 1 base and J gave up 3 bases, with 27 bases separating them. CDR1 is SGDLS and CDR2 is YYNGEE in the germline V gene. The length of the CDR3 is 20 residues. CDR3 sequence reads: CASSVSGIGARIVGTDTQYF. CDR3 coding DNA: TGTGCCAGCAGCGTATCCGGGATAGGGGCCAGGATAGTTGGTACAGATACGCAGTATTTT. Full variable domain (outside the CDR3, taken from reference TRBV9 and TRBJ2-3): DSGVTQTPKHLITATGQRVTLRCSPRSGDLSVYWYQQSLDQGLQFLIQYYNGEERAKGNILERFSAQQFPDLHSELNLSSLELGDSALYFCASSVSGIGARIVGTDTQYFGPGTRLTVL.

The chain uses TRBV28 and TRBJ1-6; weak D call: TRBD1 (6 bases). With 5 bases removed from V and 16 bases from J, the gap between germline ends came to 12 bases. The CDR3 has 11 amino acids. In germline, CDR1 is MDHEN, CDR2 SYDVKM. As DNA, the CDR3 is TGTGCCAGCAGTCGGGACATCCCACTCCACTTT. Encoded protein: CASSRDIPLHF.

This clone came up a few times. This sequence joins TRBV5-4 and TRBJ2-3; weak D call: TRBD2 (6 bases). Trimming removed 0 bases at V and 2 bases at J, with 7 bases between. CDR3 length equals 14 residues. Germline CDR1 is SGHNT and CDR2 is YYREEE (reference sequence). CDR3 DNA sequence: TGTGCCAGCAGCTTGGGGGGGGTCACAGATACGCAGTATTTT. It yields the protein CASSLGGVTDTQYF.

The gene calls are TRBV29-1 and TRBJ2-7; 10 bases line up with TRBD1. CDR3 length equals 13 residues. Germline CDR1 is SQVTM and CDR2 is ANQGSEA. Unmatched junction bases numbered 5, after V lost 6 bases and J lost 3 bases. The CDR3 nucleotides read TGCAGCGTCGCGGGACAGGGGATCTACGAGCAGTACTTC. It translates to CSVAGQGIYEQYF.

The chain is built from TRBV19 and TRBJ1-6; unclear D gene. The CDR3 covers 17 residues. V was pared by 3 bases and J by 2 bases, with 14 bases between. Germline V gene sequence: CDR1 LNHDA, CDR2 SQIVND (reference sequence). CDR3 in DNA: TGTGCCAGTAGTATCCGGACGGTCGTAACCTATAATTCACCCCTCCACTTT. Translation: CASSIRTVVTYNSPLHF.

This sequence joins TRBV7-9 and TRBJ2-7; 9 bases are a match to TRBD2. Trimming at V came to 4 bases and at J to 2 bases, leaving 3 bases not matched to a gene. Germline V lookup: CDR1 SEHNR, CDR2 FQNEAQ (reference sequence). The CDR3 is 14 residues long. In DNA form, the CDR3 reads TGTGCCAGCAGCTCGGGCGGGAGGGCCTACGAGCAGTACTTC. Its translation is CASSSGGRAYEQYF.

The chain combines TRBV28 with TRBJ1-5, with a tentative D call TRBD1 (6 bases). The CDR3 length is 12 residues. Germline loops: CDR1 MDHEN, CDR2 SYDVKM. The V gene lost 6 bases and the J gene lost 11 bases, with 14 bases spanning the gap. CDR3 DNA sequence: TGTGCCAGCAGGGGGGCGGGATCAGCCCAGCATTTT. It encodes CASRGAGSAQHF.

The CDR3 here is CASITGGQLETQYF. The CDR3 coding sequence is TGTGCCAGCATCACGGGGGGGCAGCTAGAGACCCAGTACTTC. The chain joins TRBV2 to TRBJ2-5; 8 bases are a match to TRBD2. In germline, CDR1 is SNHLY, CDR2 FYNNEI. The CDR3 sequence is 14 residues long. The V gene end was trimmed by 7 bases and the J gene end by 4 bases; junction bases not matched to a gene: 8.

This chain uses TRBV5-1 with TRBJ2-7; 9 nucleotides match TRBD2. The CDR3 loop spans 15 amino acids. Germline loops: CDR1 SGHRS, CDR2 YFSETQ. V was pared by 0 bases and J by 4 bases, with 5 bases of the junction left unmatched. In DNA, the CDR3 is TGCGCCAGCAGCTTGGCCCTAGCGGGATCGTACGAGCAGTACTTC. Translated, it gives CASSLALAGSYEQYF.

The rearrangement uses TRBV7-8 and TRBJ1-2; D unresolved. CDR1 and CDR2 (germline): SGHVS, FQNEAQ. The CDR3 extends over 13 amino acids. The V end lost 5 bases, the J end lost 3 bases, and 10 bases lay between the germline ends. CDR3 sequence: CASSVGLDYGYTF. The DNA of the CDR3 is TGTGCCAGCAGCGTGGGGTTGGACTATGGCTACACCTTC. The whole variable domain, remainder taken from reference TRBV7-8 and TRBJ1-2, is GAGVSQSPRYKVAKRGQDVALRCDPISGHVSLFWYQQALGQGPEFLTYFQNEAQLDKSGLPSDRFFAERPEGSVSTLKIQRTQQEDSAVYLCASSVGLDYGYTFGSGTRLTVV.

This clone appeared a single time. CDR3 region: CASSTLVAGTYEQYF. In nucleotides, the CDR3 is TGTGCCAGCAGTACCTTAGTAGCGGGGACTTACGAGCAGTACTTC. The V gene is TRBV7-9, the J gene TRBJ2-7, with 8 bases that match TRBD2. Trimming removed 6 bases from V and 4 bases from J; junction bases left unmatched: 11. The CDR3 is 15 residues long. CDR1 is SEHNR and CDR2 is FQNEAQ in the germline V gene (reference sequence).